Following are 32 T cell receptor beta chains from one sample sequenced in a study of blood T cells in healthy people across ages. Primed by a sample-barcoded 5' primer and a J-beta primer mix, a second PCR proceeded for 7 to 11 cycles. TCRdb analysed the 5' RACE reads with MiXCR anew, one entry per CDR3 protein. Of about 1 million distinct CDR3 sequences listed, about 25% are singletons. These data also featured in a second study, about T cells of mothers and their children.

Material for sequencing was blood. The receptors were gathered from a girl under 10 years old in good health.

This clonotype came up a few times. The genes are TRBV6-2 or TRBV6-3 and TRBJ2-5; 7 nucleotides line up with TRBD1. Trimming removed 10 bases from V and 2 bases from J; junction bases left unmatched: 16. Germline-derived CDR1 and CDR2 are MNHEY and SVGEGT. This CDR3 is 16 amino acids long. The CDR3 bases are TGTGCCACTCTCCGGGGATATCTGGGACAGCAAGAGACCCAGTACTTC. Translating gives CATLRGYLGQQETQYF.

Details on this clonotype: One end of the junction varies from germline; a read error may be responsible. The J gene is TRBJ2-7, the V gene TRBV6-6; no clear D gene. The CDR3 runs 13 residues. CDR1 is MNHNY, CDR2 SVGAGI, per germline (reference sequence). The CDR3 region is CASYSLSSCEQYF. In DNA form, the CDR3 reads TGTGCCAGCTACAGCCTCAGCTCCTGCGAGCAGTACTTC.

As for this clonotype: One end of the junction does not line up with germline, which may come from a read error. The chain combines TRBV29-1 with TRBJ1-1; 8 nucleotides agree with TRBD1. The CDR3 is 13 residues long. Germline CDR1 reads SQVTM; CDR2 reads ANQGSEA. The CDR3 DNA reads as TGCAGCGGACAGGGGCGCCAGGACACTGAAGCTTCCTTT. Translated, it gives CSGQGRQDTEASF.

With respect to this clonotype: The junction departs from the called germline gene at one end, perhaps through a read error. CDR3: CASSFGIRGYTF. CDR3 in DNA: TGTGCCAGTAGTTTTGGGATACGTGGCTACACCTTC. This sequence joins TRBV12-3 or TRBV12-4 and TRBJ1-2; no firm D call. The CDR3 has 12 amino acids.

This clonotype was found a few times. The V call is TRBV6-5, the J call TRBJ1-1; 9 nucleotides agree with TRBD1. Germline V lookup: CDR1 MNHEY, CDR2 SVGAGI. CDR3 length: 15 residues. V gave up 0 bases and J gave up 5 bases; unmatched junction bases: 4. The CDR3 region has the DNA TGTGCCAGCAGTTACTCGACAGGGGGGCTAACTGAAGCTTTCTTT. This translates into CASSYSTGGLTEAFF.

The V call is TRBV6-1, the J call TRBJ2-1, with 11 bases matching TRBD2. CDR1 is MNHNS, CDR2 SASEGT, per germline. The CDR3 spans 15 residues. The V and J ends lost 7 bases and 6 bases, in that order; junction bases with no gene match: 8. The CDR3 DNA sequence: TGTGCCAGCATAGTCTTTGGGACTAGCGGCAATGAGCAGTTCTTC. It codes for CASIVFGTSGNEQFF.

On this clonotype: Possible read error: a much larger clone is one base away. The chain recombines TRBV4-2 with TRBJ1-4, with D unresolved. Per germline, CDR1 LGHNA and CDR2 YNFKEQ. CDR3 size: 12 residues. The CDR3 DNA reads TGTGCCAGCAGCCAAGATCCGGAAAAACTGGTTTTT. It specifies CASSQDPEKLVF.

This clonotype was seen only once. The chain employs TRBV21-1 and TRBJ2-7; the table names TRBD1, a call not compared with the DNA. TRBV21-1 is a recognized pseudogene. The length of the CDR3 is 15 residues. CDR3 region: CASSPPGRTTYEQYF. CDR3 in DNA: TGTGCCAGCAGCCCTCCGGGTCGGACAACTTACGAGCAGTACTTC.

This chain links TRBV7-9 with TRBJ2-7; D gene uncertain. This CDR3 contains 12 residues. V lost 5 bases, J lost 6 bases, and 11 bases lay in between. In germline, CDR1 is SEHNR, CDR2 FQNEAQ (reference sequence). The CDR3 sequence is CASSTPTGEQYF. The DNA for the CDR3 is TGTGCCAGCAGCACCCCTACCGGCGAGCAGTACTTC. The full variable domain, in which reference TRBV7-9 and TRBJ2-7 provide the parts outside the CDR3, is DTGVSQNPRHKITKRGQNVTFRCDPISEHNRLYWYRQTLGQGPEFLTYFQNEAQLEKSRLLSDRFSAERPKGSFSTLEIQRTEQGDSAMYLCASSTPTGEQYFGPGTRLTVT.

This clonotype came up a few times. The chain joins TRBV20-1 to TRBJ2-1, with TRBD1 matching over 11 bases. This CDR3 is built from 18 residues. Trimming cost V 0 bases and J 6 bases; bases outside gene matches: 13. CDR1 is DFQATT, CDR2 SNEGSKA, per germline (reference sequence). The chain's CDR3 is CSARDFQGGTGGGNEQFF. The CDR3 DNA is TGCAGTGCTAGAGATTTCCAGGGCGGGACAGGGGGTGGCAATGAGCAGTTCTTC.

CDR3 in amino acids: CASTDRTDNEQFF. For the CDR3, the DNA is TGTGCCAGCACCGACCGGACCGACAATGAGCAGTTCTTC. The chain links TRBV11-3 to TRBJ2-1; D uncertain. The CDR3 length is 13 residues. Germline CDR1 SGHNT, CDR2 YENEEA. With 7 bases removed from V and 5 bases from J, the gap between germline ends came to 12 bases.

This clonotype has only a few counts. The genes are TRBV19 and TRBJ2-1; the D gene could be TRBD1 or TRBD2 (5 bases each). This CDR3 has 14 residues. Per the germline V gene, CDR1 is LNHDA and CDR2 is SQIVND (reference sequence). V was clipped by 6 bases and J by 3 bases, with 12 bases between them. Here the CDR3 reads CASSARGVYNEQFF. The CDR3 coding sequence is TGTGCCAGTAGCGCCAGAGGGGTCTACAATGAGCAGTTCTTC. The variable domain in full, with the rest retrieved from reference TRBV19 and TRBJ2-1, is DGGITQSPKYLFRKEGQNVTLSCEQNLNHDAMYWYRQDPGQGLRLIYYSQIVNDFQKGDIAEGYSVSREKKESFPLTVTSAQKNPTAFYLCASSARGVYNEQFFGPGTRLTVL.

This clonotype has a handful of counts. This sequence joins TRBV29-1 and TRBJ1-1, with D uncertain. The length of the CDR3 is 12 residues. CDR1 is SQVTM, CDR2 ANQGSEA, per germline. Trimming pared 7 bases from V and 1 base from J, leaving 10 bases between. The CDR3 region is CSGTTGNTEAFF. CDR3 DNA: TGCAGCGGAACTACGGGGAACACTGAAGCTTTCTTT.

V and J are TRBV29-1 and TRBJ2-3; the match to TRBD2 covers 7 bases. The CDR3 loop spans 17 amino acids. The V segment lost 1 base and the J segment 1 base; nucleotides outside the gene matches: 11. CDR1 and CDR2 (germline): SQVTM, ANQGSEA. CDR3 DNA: TGCAGCGTTGAAGTCGGACTAGTTAGAGCGCGCACAGATACGCAGTATTTT. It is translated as CSVEVGLVRARTDTQYF.

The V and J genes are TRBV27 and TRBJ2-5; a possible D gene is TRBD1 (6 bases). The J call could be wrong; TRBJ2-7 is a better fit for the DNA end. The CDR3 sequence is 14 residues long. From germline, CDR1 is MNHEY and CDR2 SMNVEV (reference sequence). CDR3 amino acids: CASSPGDNPDEQYF. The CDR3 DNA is TGTGCCAGCAGCCCAGGGGACAACCCCGACGAGCAGTACTTC.

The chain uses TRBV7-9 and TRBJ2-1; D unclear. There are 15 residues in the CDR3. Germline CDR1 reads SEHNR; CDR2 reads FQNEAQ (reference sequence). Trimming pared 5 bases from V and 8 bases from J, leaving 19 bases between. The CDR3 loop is CASSPVELVSYEQFF. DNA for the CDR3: TGTGCCAGCAGCCCCGTGGAGCTAGTATCTTATGAGCAGTTCTTC.

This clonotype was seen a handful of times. The CDR3 DNA is TGCAGCGTCCTTCCAGGGTTCTCTTACAATGAGCAGTTCTTC. It codes for CSVLPGFSYNEQFF. The chain combines TRBV29-1 with TRBJ2-1, with D perhaps matching TRBD1 (5 bases). Per germline, CDR1 SQVTM and CDR2 ANQGSEA. Trimming pared 6 bases from V and 4 bases from J, leaving 16 bases between. CDR3 length equals 14 residues.

The CDR3 region has the DNA TGTGCCAGTAGCACCCCTAGCTGGGCCAACGAGGAGCAGTTCTTC. Protein: CASSTPSWANEEQFF. The chain combines TRBV19 with TRBJ2-5; the D gene is possibly TRBD2 (5 bases). The DNA end favors TRBJ2-1, so the J call may be wrong. Germline values: CDR1 LNHDA, CDR2 SQIVND (reference sequence). This CDR3 has 15 residues.

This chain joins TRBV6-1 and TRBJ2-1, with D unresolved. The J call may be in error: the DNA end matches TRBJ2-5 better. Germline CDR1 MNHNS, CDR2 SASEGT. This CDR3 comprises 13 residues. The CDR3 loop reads CASSEPPRETQYF. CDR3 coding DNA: TGTGCCAGCAGTGAACCACCTAGGGAGACCCAGTACTTC.

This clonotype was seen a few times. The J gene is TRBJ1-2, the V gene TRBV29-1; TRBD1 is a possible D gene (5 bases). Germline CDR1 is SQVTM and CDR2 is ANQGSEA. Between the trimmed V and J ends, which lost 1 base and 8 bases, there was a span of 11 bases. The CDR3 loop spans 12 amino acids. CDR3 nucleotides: TGCAGCGTTGAAGGGGGGGTAAGGGGCTACACCTTC. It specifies CSVEGGVRGYTF.

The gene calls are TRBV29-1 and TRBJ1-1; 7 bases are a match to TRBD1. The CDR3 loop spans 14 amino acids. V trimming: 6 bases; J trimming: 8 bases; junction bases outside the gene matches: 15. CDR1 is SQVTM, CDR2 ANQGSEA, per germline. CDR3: CSVRAFTGATEAFF. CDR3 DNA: TGCAGCGTGAGGGCCTTTACAGGGGCGACGGAAGCTTTCTTT. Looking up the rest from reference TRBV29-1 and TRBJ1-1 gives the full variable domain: SAVISQKPSRDICQRGTSLTIQCQVDSQVTMMFWYRQQPGQSLTLIATANQGSEATYESGFVIDKFPISRPNLTFSTLTVSNMSPEDSSIYLCSVRAFTGATEAFFGQGTRLTVV.

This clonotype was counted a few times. CDR3 region: CASSSLSRTSGNWDEQFF. DNA of the CDR3: TGTGCCAGCAGTTCCCTCAGCCGGACTAGCGGGAATTGGGATGAGCAGTTCTTC. J is TRBJ2-1 and V is TRBV28; the match to TRBD2 covers 12 bases. CDR3 length: 18 residues. Germline V gives CDR1 MDHEN, CDR2 SYDVKM. V gave up 4 bases and J gave up 8 bases; unmatched junction bases: 15.

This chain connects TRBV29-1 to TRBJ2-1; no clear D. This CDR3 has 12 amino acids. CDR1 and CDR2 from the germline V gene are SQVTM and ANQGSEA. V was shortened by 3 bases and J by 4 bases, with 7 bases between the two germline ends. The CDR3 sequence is CSVDRRYNEQFF. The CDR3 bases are TGCAGCGTTGATCGGCGGTACAATGAGCAGTTCTTC.

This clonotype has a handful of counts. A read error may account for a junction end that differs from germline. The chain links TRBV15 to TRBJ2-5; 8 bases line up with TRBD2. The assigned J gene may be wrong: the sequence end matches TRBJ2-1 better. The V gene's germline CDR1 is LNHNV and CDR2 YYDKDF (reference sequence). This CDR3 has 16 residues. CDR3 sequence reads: CATSRDVGLADNEQFF. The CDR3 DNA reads TGTGCTACCAGCAGAGATGTTGGACTAGCAGACAATGAGCAGTTCTTC.

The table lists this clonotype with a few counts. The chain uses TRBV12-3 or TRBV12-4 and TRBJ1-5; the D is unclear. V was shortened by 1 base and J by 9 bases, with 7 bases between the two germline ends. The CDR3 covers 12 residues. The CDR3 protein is CASSLGGLPQHF. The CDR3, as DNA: TGTGCCAGCAGTTTAGGGGGTCTGCCCCAGCATTTT.

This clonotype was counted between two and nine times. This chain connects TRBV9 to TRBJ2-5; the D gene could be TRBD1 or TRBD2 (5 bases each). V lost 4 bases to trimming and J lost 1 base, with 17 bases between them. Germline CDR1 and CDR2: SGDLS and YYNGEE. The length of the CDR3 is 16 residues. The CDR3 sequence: CASSLPEGTTQETQYF. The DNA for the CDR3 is TGTGCCAGCAGCCTACCAGAAGGGACGACCCAAGAGACCCAGTACTTC.

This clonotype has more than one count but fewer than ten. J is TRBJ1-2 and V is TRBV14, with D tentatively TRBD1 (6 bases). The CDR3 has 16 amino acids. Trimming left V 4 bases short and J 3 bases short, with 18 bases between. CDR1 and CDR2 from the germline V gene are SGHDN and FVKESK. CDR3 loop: CASSLGGGPSHYGYTF. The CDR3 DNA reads TGTGCCAGCAGCCTCGGGGGGGGCCCCTCCCACTATGGCTACACCTTC.

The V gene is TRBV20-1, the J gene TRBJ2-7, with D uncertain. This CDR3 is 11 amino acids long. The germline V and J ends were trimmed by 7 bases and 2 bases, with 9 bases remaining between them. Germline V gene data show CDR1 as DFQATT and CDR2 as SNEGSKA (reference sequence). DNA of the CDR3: TGCAGTGGCGGCAAGGCCTACGAGCAGTACTTC. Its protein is CSGGKAYEQYF.

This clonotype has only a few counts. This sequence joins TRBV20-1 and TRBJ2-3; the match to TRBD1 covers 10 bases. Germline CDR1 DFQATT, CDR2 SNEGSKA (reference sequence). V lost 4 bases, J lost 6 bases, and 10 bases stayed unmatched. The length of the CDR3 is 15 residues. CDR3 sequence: CSANRQGAFLDTQYF. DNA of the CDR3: TGCAGTGCTAACCGACAGGGGGCCTTTTTGGATACGCAGTATTTT.

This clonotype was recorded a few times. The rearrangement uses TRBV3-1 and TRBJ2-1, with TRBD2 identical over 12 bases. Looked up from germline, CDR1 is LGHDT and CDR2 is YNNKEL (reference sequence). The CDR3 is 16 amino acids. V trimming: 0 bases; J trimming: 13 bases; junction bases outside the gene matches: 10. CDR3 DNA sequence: TGTGCCAGCAGCCAAGACCCCCTAGCGGGGGGGCTCTTACAGTTCTTC. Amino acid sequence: CASSQDPLAGGLLQFF.

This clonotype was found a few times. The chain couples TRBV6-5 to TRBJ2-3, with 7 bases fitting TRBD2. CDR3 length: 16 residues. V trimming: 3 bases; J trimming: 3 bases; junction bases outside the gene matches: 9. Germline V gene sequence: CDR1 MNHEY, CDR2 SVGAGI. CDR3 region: CASSYSPGGVTDTQYF. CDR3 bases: TGTGCCAGCAGTTATTCCCCGGGGGGAGTTACAGATACGCAGTATTTT.

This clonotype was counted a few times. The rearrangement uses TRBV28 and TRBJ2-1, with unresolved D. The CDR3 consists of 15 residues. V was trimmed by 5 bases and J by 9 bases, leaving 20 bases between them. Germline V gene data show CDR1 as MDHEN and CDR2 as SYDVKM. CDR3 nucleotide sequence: TGTGCCAGCAGTCCATCGGGTATCGGAGATAGTGAGCAGTTCTTC. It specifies CASSPSGIGDSEQFF.